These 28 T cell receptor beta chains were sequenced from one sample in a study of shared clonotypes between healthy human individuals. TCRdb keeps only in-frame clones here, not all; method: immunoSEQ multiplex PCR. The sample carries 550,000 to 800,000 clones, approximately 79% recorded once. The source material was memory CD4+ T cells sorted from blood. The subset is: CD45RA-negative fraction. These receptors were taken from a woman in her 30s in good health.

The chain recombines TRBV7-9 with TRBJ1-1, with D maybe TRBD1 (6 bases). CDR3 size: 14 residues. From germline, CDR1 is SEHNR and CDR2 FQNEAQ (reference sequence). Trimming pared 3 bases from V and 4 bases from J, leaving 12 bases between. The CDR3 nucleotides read TGTGCCAGCAGCTTGGGGCAGGGGAGCACTGAAGCTTTCTTT. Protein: CASSLGQGSTEAFF. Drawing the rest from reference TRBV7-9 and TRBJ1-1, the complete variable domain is DTGVSQNPRHKITKRGQNVTFRCDPISEHNRLYWYRQTLGQGPEFLTYFQNEAQLEKSRLLSDRFSAERPKGSFSTLEIQRTEQGDSAMYLCASSLGQGSTEAFFGQGTRLTVV.

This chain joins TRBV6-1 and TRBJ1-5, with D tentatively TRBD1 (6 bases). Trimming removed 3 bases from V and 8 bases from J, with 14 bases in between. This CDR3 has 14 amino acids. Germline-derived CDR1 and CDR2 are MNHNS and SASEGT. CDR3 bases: TGTGCCAGCAGTGACCGACAGGATGGGAAGCCCCAGCATTTT. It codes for CASSDRQDGKPQHF.

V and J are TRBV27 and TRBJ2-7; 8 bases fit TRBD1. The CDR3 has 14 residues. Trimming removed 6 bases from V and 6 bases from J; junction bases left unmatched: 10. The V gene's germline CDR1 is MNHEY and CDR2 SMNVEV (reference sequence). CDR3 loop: CASRPGTGLGEQYF. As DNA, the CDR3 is TGTGCCAGCAGACCCGGGACAGGTCTGGGCGAGCAGTACTTC.

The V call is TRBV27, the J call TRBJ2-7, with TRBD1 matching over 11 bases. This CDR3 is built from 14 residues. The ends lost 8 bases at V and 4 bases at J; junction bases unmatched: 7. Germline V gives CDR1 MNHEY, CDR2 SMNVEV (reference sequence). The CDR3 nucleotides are TGTGCCAGCTCCCGGACAGGGGGCAGGTACGAGCAGTACTTC. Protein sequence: CASSRTGGRYEQYF.

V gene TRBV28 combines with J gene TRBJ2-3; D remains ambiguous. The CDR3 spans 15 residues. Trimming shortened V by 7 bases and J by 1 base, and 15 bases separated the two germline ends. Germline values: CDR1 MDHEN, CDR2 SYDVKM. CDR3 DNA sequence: TGTGCCAGCATGTCAGCTACAAAGGGCACAGATACGCAGTATTTT. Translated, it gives CASMSATKGTDTQYF.

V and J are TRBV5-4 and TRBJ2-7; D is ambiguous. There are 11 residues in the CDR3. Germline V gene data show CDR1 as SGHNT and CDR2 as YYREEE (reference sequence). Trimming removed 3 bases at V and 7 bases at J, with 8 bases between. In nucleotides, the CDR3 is TGTGCCAGCAGCTCATTAGAGGAGCAGTACTTC. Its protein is CASSSLEEQYF.

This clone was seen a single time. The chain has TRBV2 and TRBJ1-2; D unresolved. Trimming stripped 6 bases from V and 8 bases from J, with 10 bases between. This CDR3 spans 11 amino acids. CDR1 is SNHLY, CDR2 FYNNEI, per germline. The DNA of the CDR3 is TGTGCCAGCAGCCTCCGGGGAGGCTACACCTTC. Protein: CASSLRGGYTF.

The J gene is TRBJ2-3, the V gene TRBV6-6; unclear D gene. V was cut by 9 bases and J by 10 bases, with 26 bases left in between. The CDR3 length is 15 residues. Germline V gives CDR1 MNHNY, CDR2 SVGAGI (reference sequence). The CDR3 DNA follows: TGTGCCAGTGATCCTTCCGAGGACGGCGGCACTGCGCAGTATTTT. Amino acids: CASDPSEDGGTAQYF.

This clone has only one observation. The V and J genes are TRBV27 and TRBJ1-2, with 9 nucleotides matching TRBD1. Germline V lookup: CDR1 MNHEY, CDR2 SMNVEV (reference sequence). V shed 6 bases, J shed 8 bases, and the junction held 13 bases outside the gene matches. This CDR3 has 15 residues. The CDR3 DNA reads TGTGCCAGCAGCCGGCAGGCCGGGACAGGGAACGGCTACACCTTC. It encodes CASSRQAGTGNGYTF.

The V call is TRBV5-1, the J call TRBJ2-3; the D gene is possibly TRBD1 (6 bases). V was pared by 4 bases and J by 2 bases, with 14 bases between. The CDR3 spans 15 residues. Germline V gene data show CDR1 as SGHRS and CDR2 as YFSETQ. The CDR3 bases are TGCGCCAGCAGCGTATCAGGGGAGACCACAGATACGCAGTATTTT. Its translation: CASSVSGETTDTQYF.

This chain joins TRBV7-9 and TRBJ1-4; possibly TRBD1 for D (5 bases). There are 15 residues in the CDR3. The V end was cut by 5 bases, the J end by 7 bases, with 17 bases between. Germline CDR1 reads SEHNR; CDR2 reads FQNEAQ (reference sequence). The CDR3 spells CASSPWTGGTEKLFF. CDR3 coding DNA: TGTGCCAGCAGCCCATGGACGGGAGGGACTGAAAAACTGTTTTTT.

CDR3 region: CASSDGRSPYEQYF. The CDR3, as DNA: TGTGCCAGCAGCGACGGACGGAGCCCCTACGAGCAGTACTTC. The chain joins TRBV5-4 to TRBJ2-7; no clear D gene. This CDR3 has 14 amino acids. V lost 4 bases and J lost 2, with 13 bases in between. Germline values: CDR1 SGHNT, CDR2 YYREEE (reference sequence).

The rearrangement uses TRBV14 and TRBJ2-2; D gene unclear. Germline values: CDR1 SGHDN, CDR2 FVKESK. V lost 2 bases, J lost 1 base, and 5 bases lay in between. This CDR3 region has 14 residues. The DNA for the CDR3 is TGTGCCAGCAGCCAATTGCAGAACACCGGGGAGCTGTTTTTT. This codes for CASSQLQNTGELFF.

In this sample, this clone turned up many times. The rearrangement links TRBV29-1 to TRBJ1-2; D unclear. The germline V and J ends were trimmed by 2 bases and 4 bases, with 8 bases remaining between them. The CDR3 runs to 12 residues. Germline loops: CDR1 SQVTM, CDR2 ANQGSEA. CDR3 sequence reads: CSVEWQPYGYTF. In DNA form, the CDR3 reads TGCAGCGTTGAATGGCAGCCCTATGGCTACACCTTC.

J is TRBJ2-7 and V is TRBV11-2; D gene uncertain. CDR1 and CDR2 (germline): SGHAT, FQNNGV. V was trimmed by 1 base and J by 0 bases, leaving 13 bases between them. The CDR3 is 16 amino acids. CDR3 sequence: CASSLAIDTSSYEQYF. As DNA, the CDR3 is TGTGCCAGCAGCTTAGCGATAGACACAAGCTCCTACGAGCAGTACTTC. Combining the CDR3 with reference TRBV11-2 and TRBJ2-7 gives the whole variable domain EAGVAQSPRYKIIEKRQSVAFWCNPISGHATLYWYQQILGQGPKLLIQFQNNGVVDDSQLPKDRFSAERLKGVDSTLKIQPAKLEDSAVYLCASSLAIDTSSYEQYFGPGTRLTVT.

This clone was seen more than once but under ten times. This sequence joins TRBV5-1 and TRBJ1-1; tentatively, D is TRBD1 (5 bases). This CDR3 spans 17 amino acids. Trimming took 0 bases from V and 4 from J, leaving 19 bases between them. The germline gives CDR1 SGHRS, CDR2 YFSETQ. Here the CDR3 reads CASSLGLQAPAGTEAFF. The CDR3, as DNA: TGCGCCAGCAGCTTGGGATTACAGGCACCGGCGGGCACTGAAGCTTTCTTT.

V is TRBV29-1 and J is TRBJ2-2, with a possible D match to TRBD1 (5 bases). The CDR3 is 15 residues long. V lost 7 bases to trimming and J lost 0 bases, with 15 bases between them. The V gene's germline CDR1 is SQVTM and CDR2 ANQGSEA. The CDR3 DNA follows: TGCAGCGGCTATAGGGGCAGGGCGAACACCGGGGAGCTGTTTTTT. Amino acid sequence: CSGYRGRANTGELFF.

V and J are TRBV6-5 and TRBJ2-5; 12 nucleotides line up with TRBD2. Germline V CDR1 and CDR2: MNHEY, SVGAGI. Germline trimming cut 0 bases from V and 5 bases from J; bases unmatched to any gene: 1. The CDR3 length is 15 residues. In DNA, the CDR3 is TGTGCCAGCAGTTACTCGACTAGCGGGAGTGAGACCCAGTACTTC. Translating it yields CASSYSTSGSETQYF.

CDR3 nucleotides: TGTGCCTGGAGACAGGGTTACGGTGAAGCTTTCTTT. It codes for CAWRQGYGEAFF. The chain uses TRBV30 and TRBJ1-1, with TRBD1 as a possible D gene (6 bases). The CDR3 loop spans 12 amino acids. The V and J ends lost 3 bases and 7 bases respectively, with 12 bases between them. Germline loops: CDR1 GTSNPN, CDR2 SVGIG (reference sequence).

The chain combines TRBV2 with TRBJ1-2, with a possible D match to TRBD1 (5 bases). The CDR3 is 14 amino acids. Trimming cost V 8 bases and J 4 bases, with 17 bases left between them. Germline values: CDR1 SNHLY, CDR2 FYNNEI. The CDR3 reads CASDPQGQVYGYTF. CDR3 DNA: TGTGCCAGCGACCCGCAGGGCCAGGTCTATGGCTACACCTTC. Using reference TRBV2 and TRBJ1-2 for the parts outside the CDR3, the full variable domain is EPEVTQTPSHQVTQMGQEVILRCVPISNHLYFYWYRQILGQKVEFLVSFYNNEISEKSEIFDDQFSVERPDGSNFTLKIRSTKLEDSAMYFCASDPQGQVYGYTFGSGTRLTVV.

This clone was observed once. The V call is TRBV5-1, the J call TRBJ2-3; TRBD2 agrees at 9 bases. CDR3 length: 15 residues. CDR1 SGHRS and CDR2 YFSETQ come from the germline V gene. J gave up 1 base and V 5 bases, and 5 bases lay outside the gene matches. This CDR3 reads CASSRGGRGTDTQYF. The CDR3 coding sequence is TGCGCCAGCAGTAGGGGCGGGAGGGGCACAGATACGCAGTATTTT.

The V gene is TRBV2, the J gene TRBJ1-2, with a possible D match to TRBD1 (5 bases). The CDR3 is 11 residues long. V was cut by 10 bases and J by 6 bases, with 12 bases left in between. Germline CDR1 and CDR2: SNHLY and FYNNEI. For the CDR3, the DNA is TGTGCCACCTCAGGGACCCATGGCTACACCTTC. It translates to CATSGTHGYTF.

CDR3 amino acids: CASSIGTSAYYEQYF. In DNA, the CDR3 is TGTGCCAGTAGTATAGGGACTAGCGCGTACTACGAGCAGTACTTC. The chain links TRBV19 to TRBJ2-5; the match to TRBD2 covers 9 bases. The end of the DNA aligns better with TRBJ2-7, so the J call may be wrong. The CDR3 sequence is 15 residues long. Germline lookup yields CDR1 LNHDA and CDR2 SQIVND (reference sequence).

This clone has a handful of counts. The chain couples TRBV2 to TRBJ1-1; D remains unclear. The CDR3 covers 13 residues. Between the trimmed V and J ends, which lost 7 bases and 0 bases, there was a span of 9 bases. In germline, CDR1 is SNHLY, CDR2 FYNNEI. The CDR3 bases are TGTGCCAGCACTGGTAGGATGAACACTGAAGCTTTCTTT. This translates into CASTGRMNTEAFF. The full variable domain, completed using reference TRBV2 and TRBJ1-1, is EPEVTQTPSHQVTQMGQEVILRCVPISNHLYFYWYRQILGQKVEFLVSFYNNEISEKSEIFDDQFSVERPDGSNFTLKIRSTKLEDSAMYFCASTGRMNTEAFFGQGTRLTVV.

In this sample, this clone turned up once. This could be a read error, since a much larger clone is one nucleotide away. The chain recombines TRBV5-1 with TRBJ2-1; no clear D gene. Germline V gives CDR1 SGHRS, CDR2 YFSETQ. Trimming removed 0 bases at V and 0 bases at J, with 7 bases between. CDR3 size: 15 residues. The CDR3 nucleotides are TGCGCCAGCAGCTTGGGCTCTAGCTCCTACAATGAGCAGTTCTTC. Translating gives CASSLGSSSYNEQFF.

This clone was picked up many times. CDR3 in DNA: TGTGCCAGCAGGTCAACAGGATATGGCTACACCTTC. It is translated as CASRSTGYGYTF. The V call is TRBV28, the J call TRBJ1-2; tentative D call: TRBD1 (5 bases). Trimming took off 6 bases at V and 5 bases at J, with 10 bases between the two ends. The germline V gene encodes CDR1 MDHEN and CDR2 SYDVKM. The CDR3 loop spans 12 amino acids.

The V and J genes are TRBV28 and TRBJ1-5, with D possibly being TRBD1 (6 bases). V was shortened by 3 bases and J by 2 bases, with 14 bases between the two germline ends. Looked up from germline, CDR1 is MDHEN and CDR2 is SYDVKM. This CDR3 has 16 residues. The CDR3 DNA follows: TGTGCCAGCAGTTTTTGGGGGGGCAGGGGCAATCAGCCCCAGCATTTT. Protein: CASSFWGGRGNQPQHF.

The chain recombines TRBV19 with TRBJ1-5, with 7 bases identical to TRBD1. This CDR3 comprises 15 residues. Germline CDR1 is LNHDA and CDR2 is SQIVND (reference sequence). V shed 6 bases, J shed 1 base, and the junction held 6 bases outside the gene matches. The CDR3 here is CASRYRGESNQPQHF. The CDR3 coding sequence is TGTGCCAGTAGATACAGGGGAGAGAGCAATCAGCCCCAGCATTTT.